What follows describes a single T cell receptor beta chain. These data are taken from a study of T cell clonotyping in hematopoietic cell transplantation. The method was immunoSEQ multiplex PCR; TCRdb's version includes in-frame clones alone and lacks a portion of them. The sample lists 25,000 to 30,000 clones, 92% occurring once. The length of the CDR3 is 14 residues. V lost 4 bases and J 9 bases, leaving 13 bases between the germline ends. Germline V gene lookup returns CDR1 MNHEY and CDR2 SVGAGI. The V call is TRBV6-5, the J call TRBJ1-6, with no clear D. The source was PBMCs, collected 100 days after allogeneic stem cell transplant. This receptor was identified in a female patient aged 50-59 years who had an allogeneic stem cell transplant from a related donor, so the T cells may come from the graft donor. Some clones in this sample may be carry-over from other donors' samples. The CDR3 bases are TGTGCCAGCAGTTCCGCGGGCCTCGGTTCACCCCTCCACTTT. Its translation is CASSSAGLGSPLHF.